This T cell receptor (beta chain) was obtained from a study of blood T cell repertoires in COVID-19. The CDR3 length is 16 residues. CDR1 and CDR2 (germline): SGHDT, YYEEEE. V shed 1 base and J 6 bases; nucleotides not matched to a gene: 12. TCRdb's copy holds only in-frame clones and misses some; the assay was immunoSEQ multiplex PCR. Of about 380,000 clones in the sample, around 87% were seen once. This clone turned up a few times. V and J are TRBV5-6 and TRBJ2-7; 8 bases line up with TRBD1. Sequencing input: PBMCs or T cells enriched from blood (not recorded which). The source is a man aged 30 to 45 who had recovered from COVID-19. This CDR3 is CASSLSLDRASPEQYF. The CDR3 nucleotides read TGTGCCAGCAGCTTGTCGCTGGACAGGGCCAGCCCCGAGCAGTACTTC. Together with reference TRBV5-6 and TRBJ2-7, the CDR3 gives the full variable domain: DAGVTQSPTHLIKTRGQQVTLRCSPKSGHDTVSWYQQALGQGPQFIFQYYEEEERQRGNFPDRFSGHQFPNYSSELNVNALLLGDSALYLCASSLSLDRASPEQYFGPGTRLTVT.